The rows below give T cell receptor beta chains drawn from one sample of a study of technical replicates of blood from four donors. This table comes from immunoSEQ multiplex PCR, and its TCRdb copy is limited to in-frame clones, with some not included. The sample carries 75,000 to 85,000 clones, around four fifths recorded once. The specimen sequenced was PBMCs. The receptor set was obtained from a human donor in good health. Some clones in this sample may be carry-over from other donors' samples. Both conserved end residues are part of each CDR3. D genes are given only for firm matches. Clone size is stated in some rows and not others, as once, few, many or a class when expanded.

V,D,size,J,DNA,CDR3
TRBV19,.,.,TRBJ1-2,TGTGCCAGTAGTATAGTTGCCCTACCCTTCTATGGCTACACCTTC,CASSIVALPFYGYTF
TRBV7-9,.,.,TRBJ2-1,TGTGCCAGCACTGGCCACTGGACTACTGAGCAGTTCTTC,CASTGHWTTEQFF
TRBV7-9,.,.,TRBJ1-6,TGTGCCAGCAGCTTAAATCAGGGAGGTTCACCCCTCCACTTT,CASSLNQGGSPLHF
TRBV7-2,.,few,TRBJ1-4,TGTGCCAGCAGCTTGGAATCTGGCGTCCGGGTTGGAAAACTGTTTTTT,CASSLESGVRVGKLFF
TRBV14,TRBD1,.,TRBJ2-1,TGTGCCAGCAGTCCCAGGGACAGGCGACACAATGAGCAGTTCTTC,CASSPRDRRHNEQFF
TRBV4-2,.,.,TRBJ2-5,TGTGCCAGCAGCCAGGACGGGAATTCGGCGCGAGAGACCCAGTACTTC,CASSQDGNSARETQYF
TRBV5-1,TRBD2,few,TRBJ2-7,TGCGCCAGCAGCCCCGATCTGGGGGAGGGCCGGCAGTACTTC,CASSPDLGEGRQYF
TRBV5-1,.,once,TRBJ1-3,TGCGCCAGCAGCCCAGAAGGAAACACCATATATTTT,CASSPEGNTIYF
TRBV7-9,TRBD2,.,TRBJ2-1,TGTGCCAGCAGCTTAGGCCTAGCGGGGGCCTACAATGAGCAGTTCTTC,CASSLGLAGAYNEQFF
TRBV2,.,.,TRBJ2-2,TGTGCCAGCAGTGGACAGACGAACACCGGGGAGCTGTTTTTT,CASSGQTNTGELFF
TRBV6-6,TRBD1,.,TRBJ1-1,TGTGCCAGCAGGGGACAGCTTAACACTGAAGCTTTCTTT,CASRGQLNTEAFF
TRBV28,.,.,TRBJ1-5,TGTGCCAGCAGTTTTTGGGCCGGATTCGATAGCAATCAGCCCCAGCATTTT,CASSFWAGFDSNQPQHF
TRBV25-1,.,.,TRBJ2-2,TGTGCCAGCAGTGATAGGGGGAACACCGGGGAGCTGTTTTTT,CASSDRGNTGELFF
TRBV7-8,TRBD1,.,TRBJ1-2,TGTGCCAGCAGCAAGGACAGGGAGTATGGCTACACCTTC,CASSKDREYGYTF
TRBV30,TRBD1,.,TRBJ1-2,TGTGCCTGGACCCCGACAGGGGGGTGGTATGGCTACACCTTC,CAWTPTGGWYGYTF
TRBV5-1,TRBD1,few,TRBJ1-5,TGCGCCAGCAGCTTGGGGCCGGGACAGCTCCAGCCCCAGCATTTT,CASSLGPGQLQPQHF
TRBV15,.,.,TRBJ2-1,TGTGCCACCAGCAGAGCTGGGCAGGGGTTTATTCATGAGCAGTTCTTC,CATSRAGQGFIHEQFF
TRBV19,TRBD2,.,TRBJ2-1,TGTGCCAGTAGTCAGTATAGCGGGGACTCCTACAATGAGCAGTTCTTC,CASSQYSGDSYNEQFF
TRBV4-1,TRBD1,.,TRBJ2-2,TGCGCCAGCAGCTATCCACTCCGGGACAGAGAGCTGTTTTTT,CASSYPLRDRELFF
TRBV7-9,TRBD1,.,TRBJ2-5,TGTGCCAGCAGCACCCACGGACAGGGACAAGAGACCCAGTACTTC,CASSTHGQGQETQYF
TRBV9,.,.,TRBJ2-7,TGTGCCAGCAGCCCCACTGGTGTCCTCGAGCAGTACTTC,CASSPTGVLEQYF
TRBV9,TRBD2,.,TRBJ2-7,TGTGCCAGCAGCCCTCAGAACGCGGGAGCCTACGAGCAGTACTTC,CASSPQNAGAYEQYF
TRBV5-8,TRBD2,.,TRBJ2-5,TGTGCCAGCAGGGTAGGACTAGCGGGAGGAGAGACCCAGTACTTC,CASRVGLAGGETQYF
TRBV5-1,.,once,TRBJ2-7,TGCGCCAGCAGCCAGGACTACTACGAGCAGTACTTC,CASSQDYYEQYF
TRBV30,.,.,TRBJ2-1,TGTGCCTATAGCGGAAACGGGTTAGGGAATGAGCAGTTCTTC,CAYSGNGLGNEQFF
TRBV4-3,TRBD2,.,TRBJ2-7,TGCGCCAGCAGCCCCCGGAGCGGGGGACTCTACGAGCAGTACTTC,CASSPRSGGLYEQYF
TRBV7-8,.,.,TRBJ1-1,TGTGCCAGCAGTCTCAAGGCTGGGAGGGCTGAAGCTTTCTTT,CASSLKAGRAEAFF
TRBV10-3,.,once,TRBJ1-2,TGTGCCACCCTAGGCGGACGGGCAGGGAAAAACTATGGCTACACCTTC,CATLGGRAGKNYGYTF
TRBV29-1,TRBD2,.,TRBJ2-7,TGCAGCGTTGGACTAGCTTACGAGCAGTACTTC,CSVGLAYEQYF
TRBV20-1,TRBD1,.,TRBJ1-5,TGCAGTGGGGGGACAGGACAGCCCCAGCATTTT,CSGGTGQPQHF